Listed below are T cell receptor beta chains from one sample, sequenced in a study of CD8+ T cells in alopecia areata. Assay: immunoSEQ multiplex PCR; the TCRdb copy retains only in-frame clones and omits some. The sample gives approximately 120,000 clones, roughly 50% of which show up once; about 10% is in the top ten. The material sequenced was NKG2D-low CD8+ T cells sorted from blood. Receptors originate from a human donor with alopecia areata. Each CDR3 is given with its conserved first and last residue. The D gene is left open where the match is weak. Expanded clones are given a class, and other clones once, few, many or no size at all.

j_call | d_call | clone_size | v_call | cdr3_aa | cdr3_nt
TRBJ2-7 | TRBD2 | . | TRBV29-1 | CSVAGGSSYEQYF | TGCAGCGTTGCGGGCGGGAGCTCCTACGAGCAGTACTTC
TRBJ2-1 | . | . | TRBV30 | CAWGLGGYNEQFF | TGTGCCTGGGGGCTGGGCGGATACAATGAGCAGTTCTTC
TRBJ2-2 | . | few | TRBV28 | CASSFRENTGELFF | TGTGCCAGCAGTTTCCGAGAGAACACCGGGGAGCTGTTTTTT
TRBJ2-3 | . | . | TRBV29-1 | CSGVADTQYF | TGCAGCGGAGTTGCAGATACGCAGTATTTT
TRBJ2-1 | TRBD2 | few | TRBV2 | CASRSSGGAYNEQFF | TGTGCCAGCAGGTCAAGCGGGGGGGCCTACAATGAGCAGTTCTTC
TRBJ2-7 | TRBD2 | . | TRBV5-1 | CASSLAVAGGPEQYF | TGCGCCAGCAGCTTGGCTGTTGCGGGAGGGCCTGAGCAGTACTTC
TRBJ2-5 | . | few | TRBV29-1 | CSDEETQYF | TGCAGCGACGAAGAGACCCAGTACTTC
TRBJ2-3 | TRBD2 | . | TRBV29-1 | CSVESLAGAPSTDTQYF | TGCAGCGTTGAATCGCTAGCGGGGGCGCCTAGCACAGATACGCAGTATTTT
TRBJ2-7 | . | . | TRBV30 | CAWSEDHSYEQYF | TGTGCCTGGAGCGAAGACCACTCCTACGAGCAGTACTTC
TRBJ2-3 | . | . | TRBV27 | CAIGTDTQYF | TGTGCCATTGGCACAGATACGCAGTATTTT
TRBJ2-3 | . | . | TRBV2 | CASKTSSLAASTDTQYF | TGTGCCAGCAAAACTTCTAGCTTGGCGGCGAGCACAGATACGCAGTATTTT
TRBJ2-1 | . | . | TRBV29-1 | CSGSGLVYNEQFF | TGCAGCGGATCGGGGTTAGTGTACAATGAGCAGTTCTTC
TRBJ2-2 | . | . | TRBV27 | CASMRGQNGELFF | TGTGCCAGCATGAGGGGACAAAACGGGGAGCTGTTTTTT
TRBJ2-2 | . | few | TRBV7-9 | CASSLETTNTGELFF | TGTGCCAGCAGCTTGGAGACAACAAACACCGGGGAGCTGTTTTTT
TRBJ2-7 | . | . | TRBV5-6 | CASSFWLSYEQYF | TGTGCCAGCAGCTTTTGGCTATCCTACGAGCAGTACTTC
TRBJ2-5 | TRBD2 | . | TRBV2 | CASIQTSGGLIQETQYF | TGTGCCAGCATCCAGACTAGCGGGGGCCTCATCCAAGAGACCCAGTACTTC
TRBJ2-2 | . | few | TRBV29-1 | CSVETQFNTGELFF | TGCAGCGTTGAAACACAGTTCAACACCGGGGAGCTGTTTTTT
TRBJ2-7 | . | . | TRBV29-1 | CSVEADYEQYF | TGCAGCGTTGAAGCTGACTACGAGCAGTACTTC
TRBJ2-7 | TRBD1 | few | TRBV2 | CASVTGTGSYEQYF | TGTGCCAGCGTAACCGGGACAGGCAGCTACGAGCAGTACTTC
TRBJ2-7 | . | few | TRBV29-1 | CSVVGDYGQYF | TGCAGCGTTGTAGGTGACTATGGGCAGTACTTC
TRBJ2-1 | . | few | TRBV5-1 | CASSLVSVLDEQFF | TGCGCCAGCAGCTTGGTTAGCGTCTTGGATGAGCAGTTCTTC